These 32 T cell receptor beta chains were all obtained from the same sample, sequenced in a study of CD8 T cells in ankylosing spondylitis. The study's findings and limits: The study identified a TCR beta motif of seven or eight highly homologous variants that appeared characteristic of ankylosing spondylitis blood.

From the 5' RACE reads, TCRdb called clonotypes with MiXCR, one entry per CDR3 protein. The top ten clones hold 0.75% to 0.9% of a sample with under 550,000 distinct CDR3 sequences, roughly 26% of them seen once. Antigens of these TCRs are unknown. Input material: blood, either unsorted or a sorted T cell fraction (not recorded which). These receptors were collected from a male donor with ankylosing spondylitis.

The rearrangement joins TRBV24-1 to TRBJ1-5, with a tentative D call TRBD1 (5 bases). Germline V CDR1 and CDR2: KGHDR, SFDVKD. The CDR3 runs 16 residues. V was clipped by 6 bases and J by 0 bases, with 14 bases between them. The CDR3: CATSPGDGNSNQPQHF. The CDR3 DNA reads TGTGCCACCAGTCCCGGGGACGGAAATAGCAATCAGCCCCAGCATTTT.

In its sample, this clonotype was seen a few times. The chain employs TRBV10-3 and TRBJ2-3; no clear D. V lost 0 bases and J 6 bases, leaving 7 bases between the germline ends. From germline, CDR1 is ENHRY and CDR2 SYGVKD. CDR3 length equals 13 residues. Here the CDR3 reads CAISESGSDTQYF. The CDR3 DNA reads TGTGCCATCAGTGAGTCGGGCAGTGATACGCAGTATTTT.

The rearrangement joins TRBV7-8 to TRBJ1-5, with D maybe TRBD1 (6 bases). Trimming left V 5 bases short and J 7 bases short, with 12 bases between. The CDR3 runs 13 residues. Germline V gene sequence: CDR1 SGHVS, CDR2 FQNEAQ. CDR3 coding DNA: TGTGCCAGCAGCCGACGGCAGGGGCAGCCCCAGCATTTT. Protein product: CASSRRQGQPQHF.

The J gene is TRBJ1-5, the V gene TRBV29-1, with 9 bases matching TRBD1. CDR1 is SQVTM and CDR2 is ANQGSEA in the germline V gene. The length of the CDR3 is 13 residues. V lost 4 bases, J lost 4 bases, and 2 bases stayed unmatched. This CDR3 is CSVGDRANQPQHF. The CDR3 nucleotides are TGCAGCGTTGGGGACAGGGCAAATCAGCCCCAGCATTTT.

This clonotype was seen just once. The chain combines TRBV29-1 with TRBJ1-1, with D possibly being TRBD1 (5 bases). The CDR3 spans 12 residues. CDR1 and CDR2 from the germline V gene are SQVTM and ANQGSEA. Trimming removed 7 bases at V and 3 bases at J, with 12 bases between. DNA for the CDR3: TGCAGCGCCAAAACGGGGGACACTGAAGCTTTCTTT. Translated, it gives CSAKTGDTEAFF.

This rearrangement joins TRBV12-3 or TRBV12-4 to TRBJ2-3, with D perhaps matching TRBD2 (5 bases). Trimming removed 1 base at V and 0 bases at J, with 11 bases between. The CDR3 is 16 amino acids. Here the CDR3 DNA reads TGTGCCAGCAGTTTAGTTCTAGCATTTAGCACAGATACGCAGTATTTT. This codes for CASSLVLAFSTDTQYF.

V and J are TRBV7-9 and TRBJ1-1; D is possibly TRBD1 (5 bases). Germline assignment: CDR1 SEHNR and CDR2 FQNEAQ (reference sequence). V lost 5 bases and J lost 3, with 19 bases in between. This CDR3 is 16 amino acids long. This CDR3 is CASSHQMGQGHTEAFF. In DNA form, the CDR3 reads TGTGCCAGCAGCCACCAAATGGGGCAGGGCCACACTGAAGCTTTCTTT.

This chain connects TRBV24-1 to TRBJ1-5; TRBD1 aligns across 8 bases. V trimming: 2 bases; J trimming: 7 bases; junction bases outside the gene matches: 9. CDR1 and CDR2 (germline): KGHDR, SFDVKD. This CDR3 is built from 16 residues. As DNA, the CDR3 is TGTGCCACCAGTGATTCGACAGGGGACCCTAGACAGCCCCAGCATTTT. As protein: CATSDSTGDPRQPQHF.

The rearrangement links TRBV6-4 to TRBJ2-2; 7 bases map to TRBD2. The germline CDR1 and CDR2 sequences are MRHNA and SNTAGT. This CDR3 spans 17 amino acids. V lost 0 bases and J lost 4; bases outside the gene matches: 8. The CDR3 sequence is CASSDSAGVRGTGELFF. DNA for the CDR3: TGTGCCAGCAGTGACTCTGCGGGGGTTAGAGGCACCGGGGAGCTGTTTTTT.

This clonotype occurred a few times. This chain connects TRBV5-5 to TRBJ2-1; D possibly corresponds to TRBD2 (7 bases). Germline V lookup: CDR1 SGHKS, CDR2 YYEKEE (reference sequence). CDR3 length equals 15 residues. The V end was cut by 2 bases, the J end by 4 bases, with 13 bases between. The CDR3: CASSFEGGGYNEQFF. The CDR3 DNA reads TGTGCCAGCAGCTTCGAGGGAGGGGGTTACAATGAGCAGTTCTTC.

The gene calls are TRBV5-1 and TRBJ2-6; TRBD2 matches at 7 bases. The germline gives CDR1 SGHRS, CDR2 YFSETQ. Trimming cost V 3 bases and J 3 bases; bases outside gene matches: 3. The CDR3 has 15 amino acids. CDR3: CASSSSGNGANVLTF. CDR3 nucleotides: TGCGCCAGCAGCTCCAGCGGGAATGGGGCCAACGTCCTGACTTTC.

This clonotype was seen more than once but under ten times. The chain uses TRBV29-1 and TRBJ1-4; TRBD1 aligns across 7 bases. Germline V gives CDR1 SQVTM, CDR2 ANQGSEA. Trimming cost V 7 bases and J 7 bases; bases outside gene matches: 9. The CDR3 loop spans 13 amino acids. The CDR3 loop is CSARTGSAEKLFF. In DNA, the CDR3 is TGCAGCGCCCGGACAGGTTCGGCTGAAAAACTGTTTTTT.

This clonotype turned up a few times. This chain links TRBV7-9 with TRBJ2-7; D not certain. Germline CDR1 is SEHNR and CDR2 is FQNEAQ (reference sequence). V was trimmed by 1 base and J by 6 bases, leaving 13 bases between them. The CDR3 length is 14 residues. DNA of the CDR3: TGTGCCAGCAGCTTAGAGGCTCTGTTCCGCGAGCAGTACGTC. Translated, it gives CASSLEALFREQYV.

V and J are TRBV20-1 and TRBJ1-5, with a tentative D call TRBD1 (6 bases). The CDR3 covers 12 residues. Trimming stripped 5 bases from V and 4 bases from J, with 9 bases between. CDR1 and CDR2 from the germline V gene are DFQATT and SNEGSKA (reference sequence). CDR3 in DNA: TGCAGTGCTGCCACAGGGAATCAGCCCCAGCATTTT. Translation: CSAATGNQPQHF.

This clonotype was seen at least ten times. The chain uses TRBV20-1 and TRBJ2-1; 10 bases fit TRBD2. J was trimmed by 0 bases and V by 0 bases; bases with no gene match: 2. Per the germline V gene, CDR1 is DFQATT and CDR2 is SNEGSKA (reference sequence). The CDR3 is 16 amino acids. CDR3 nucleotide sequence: TGCAGTGCTAGAGAAGCTAGCGGGAGCTCCTACAATGAGCAGTTCTTC. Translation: CSAREASGSSYNEQFF.

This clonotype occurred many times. CDR3 in DNA: TGTGCCTCCTCGGGTCGGGGGTCGTCCCGGTCCTACAATGAGCAGTTCTTC. This codes for CASSGRGSSRSYNEQFF. The chain uses TRBV11-3 and TRBJ2-1; maybe TRBD2 (6 bases). Trimming removed 11 bases from V and 1 base from J, with 24 bases in between. Per germline, CDR1 SGHNT and CDR2 YENEEA. The CDR3 loop spans 17 amino acids.

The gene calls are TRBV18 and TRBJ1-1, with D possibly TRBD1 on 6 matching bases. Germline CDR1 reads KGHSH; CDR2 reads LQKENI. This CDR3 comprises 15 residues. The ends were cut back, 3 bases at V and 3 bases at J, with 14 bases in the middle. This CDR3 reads CASSPRTVLDTEAFF. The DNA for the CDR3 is TGTGCCAGCTCACCGCGGACAGTCCTTGACACTGAAGCTTTCTTT.

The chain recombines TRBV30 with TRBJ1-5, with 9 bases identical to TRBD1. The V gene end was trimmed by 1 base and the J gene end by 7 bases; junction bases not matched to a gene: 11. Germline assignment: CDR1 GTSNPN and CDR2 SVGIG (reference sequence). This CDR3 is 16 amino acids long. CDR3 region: CAWSDKGTGLYQPQHF. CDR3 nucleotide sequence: TGTGCCTGGAGTGATAAGGGGACAGGGTTATACCAGCCCCAGCATTTT.

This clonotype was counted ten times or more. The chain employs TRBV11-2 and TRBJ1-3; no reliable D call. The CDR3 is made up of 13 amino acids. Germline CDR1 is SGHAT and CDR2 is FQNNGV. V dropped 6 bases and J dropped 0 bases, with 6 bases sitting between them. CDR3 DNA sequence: TGTGCCAGCAGTCAAGCCTCTGGAAACACCATATATTTT. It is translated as CASSQASGNTIYF.

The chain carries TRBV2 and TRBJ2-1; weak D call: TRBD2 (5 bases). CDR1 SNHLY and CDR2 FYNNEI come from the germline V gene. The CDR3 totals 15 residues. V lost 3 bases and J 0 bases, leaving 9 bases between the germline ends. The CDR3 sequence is CASSEWESSYNEQFF. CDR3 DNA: TGTGCCAGCAGTGAGTGGGAGAGCTCCTACAATGAGCAGTTCTTC.

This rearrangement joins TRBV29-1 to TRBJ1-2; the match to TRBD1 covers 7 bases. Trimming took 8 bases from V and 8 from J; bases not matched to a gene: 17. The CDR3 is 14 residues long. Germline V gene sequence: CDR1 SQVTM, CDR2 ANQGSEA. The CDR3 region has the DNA TGCAGCCTTGGGACAGACGGGGATTTCATGGGCTACACCTTC. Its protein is CSLGTDGDFMGYTF. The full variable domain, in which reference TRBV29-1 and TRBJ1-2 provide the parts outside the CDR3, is SAVISQKPSRDICQRGTSLTIQCQVDSQVTMMFWYRQQPGQSLTLIATANQGSEATYESGFVIDKFPISRPNLTFSTLTVSNMSPEDSSIYLCSLGTDGDFMGYTFGSGTRLTVV.

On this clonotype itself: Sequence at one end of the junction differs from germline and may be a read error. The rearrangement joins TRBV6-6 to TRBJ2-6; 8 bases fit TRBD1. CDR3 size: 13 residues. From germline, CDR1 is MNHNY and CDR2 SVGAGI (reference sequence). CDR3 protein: CSSRGPGANVLTF. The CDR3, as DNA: TGTTCCAGCAGGGGGCCTGGGGCCAACGTCCTGACTTTC.

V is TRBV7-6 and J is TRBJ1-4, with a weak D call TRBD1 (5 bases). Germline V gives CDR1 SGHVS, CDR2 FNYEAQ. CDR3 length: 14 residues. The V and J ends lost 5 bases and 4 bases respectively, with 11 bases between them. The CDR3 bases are TGTGCCAGCAGCCAGGGAAGTGGTAATGAAAAACTGTTTTTT. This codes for CASSQGSGNEKLFF.

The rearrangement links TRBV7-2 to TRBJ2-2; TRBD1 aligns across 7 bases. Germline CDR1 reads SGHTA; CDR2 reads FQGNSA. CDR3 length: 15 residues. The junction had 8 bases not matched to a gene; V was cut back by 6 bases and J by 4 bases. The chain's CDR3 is CASSLQGYRTGELFF. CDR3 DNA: TGTGCCAGCAGTTTACAGGGGTATCGCACCGGGGAGCTGTTTTTT.

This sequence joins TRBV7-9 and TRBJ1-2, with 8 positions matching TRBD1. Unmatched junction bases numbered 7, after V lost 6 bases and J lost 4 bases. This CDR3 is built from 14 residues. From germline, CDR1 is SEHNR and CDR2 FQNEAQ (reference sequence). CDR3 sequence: CASRSTGEGYGYTF. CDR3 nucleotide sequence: TGTGCCAGCAGGTCGACAGGGGAGGGCTATGGCTACACCTTC. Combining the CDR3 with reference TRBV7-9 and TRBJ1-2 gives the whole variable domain DTGVSQNPRHKITKRGQNVTFRCDPISEHNRLYWYRQTLGQGPEFLTYFQNEAQLEKSRLLSDRFSAERPKGSFSTLEIQRTEQGDSAMYLCASRSTGEGYGYTFGSGTRLTVV.

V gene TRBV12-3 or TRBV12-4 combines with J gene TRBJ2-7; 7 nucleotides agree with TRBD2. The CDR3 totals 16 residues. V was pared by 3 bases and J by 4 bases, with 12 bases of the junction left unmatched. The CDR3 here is CASSLASGSSTYEQYF. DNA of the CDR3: TGTGCCAGCAGTTTGGCTAGCGGCAGCTCTACGTACGAGCAGTACTTC.

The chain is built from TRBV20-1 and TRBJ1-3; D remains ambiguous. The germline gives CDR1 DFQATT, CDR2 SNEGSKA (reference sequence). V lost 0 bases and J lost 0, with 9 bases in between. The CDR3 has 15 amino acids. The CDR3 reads CSARDSRNSGNTIYF. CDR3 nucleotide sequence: TGCAGTGCTAGAGATAGTCGGAACTCTGGAAACACCATATATTTT.

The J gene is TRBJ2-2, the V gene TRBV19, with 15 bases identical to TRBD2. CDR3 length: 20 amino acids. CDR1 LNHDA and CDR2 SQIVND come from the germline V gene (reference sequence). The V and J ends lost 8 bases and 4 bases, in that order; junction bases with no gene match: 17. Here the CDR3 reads CASSDRRTSGRARITGELFF. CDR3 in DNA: TGTGCCAGTTCGGACAGACGGACTAGCGGGAGGGCCCGTATCACCGGGGAGCTGTTTTTT.

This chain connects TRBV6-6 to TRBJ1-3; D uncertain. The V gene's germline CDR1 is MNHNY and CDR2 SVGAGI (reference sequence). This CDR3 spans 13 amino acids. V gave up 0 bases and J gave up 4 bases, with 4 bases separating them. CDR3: CASSYSIGNTIYF. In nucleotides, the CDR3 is TGTGCCAGCAGTTACTCGATCGGAAACACCATATATTTT.

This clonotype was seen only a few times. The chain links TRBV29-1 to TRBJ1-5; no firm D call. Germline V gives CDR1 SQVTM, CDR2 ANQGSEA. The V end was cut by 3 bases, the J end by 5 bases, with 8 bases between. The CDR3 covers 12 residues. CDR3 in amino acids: CSVEVGDQPQHF. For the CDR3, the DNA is TGCAGCGTTGAGGTGGGTGATCAGCCCCAGCATTTT.

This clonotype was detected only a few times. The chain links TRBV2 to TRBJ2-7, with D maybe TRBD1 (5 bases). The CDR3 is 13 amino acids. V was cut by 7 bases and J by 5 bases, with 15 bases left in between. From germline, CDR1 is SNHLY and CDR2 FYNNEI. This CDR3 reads CASTKWQGHEQYV. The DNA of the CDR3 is TGTGCCAGCACCAAATGGCAGGGCCACGAGCAGTACGTC.

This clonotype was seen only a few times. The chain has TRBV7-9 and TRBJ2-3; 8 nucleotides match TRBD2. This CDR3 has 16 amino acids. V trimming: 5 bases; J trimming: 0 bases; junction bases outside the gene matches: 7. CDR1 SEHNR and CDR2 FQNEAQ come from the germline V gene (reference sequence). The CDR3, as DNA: TGTGCCAGCAGCCTAGGACTAGCTACGAGCACAGATACGCAGTATTTT. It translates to CASSLGLATSTDTQYF. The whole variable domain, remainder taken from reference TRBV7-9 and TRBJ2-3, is DTGVSQNPRHKITKRGQNVTFRCDPISEHNRLYWYRQTLGQGPEFLTYFQNEAQLEKSRLLSDRFSAERPKGSFSTLEIQRTEQGDSAMYLCASSLGLATSTDTQYFGPGTRLTVL.